The present entry profiles one T cell receptor (beta chain) with its context. The sample belongs to a study of blood T cell repertoires in COVID-19. Measured with immunoSEQ multiplex PCR; TCRdb has only the in-frame clones, and not every one. Here the sample spans about 270,000 clones, approximately 90% being singletons. The sequence came from a woman aged 50 to 60 who had recovered from COVID-19. The sample comprised PBMCs or T cells enriched from blood (not recorded which).

CDR3 DNA sequence: TGCGCCAGCAGCCAGATGGACAACTACAATGAGCAGTTCTTC. Protein: CASSQMDNYNEQFF. J is TRBJ2-1 and V is TRBV5-1, with a tentative D call TRBD1 (5 bases). V lost 4 bases and J lost 3, with 11 bases in between. CDR3 length equals 14 residues. Looked up from germline, CDR1 is SGHRS and CDR2 is YFSETQ.